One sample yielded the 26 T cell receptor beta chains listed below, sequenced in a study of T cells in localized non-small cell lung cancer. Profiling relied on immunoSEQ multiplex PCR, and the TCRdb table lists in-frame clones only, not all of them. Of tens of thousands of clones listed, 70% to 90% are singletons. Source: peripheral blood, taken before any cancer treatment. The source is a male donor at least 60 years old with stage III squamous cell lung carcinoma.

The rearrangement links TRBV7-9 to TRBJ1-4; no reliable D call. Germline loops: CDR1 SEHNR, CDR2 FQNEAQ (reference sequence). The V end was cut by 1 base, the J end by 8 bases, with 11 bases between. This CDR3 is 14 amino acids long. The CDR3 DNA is TGTGCCAGCAGCTTAGGGCGATTAGGAGAAAAACTGTTTTTT. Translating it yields CASSLGRLGEKLFF.

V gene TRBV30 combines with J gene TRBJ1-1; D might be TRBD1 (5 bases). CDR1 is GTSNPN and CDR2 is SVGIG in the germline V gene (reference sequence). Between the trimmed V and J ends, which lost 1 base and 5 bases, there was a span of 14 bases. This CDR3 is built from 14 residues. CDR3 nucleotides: TGTGCCTGGAGTGCGACAGCGAGATGGACTGAAGCTTTCTTT. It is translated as CAWSATARWTEAFF.

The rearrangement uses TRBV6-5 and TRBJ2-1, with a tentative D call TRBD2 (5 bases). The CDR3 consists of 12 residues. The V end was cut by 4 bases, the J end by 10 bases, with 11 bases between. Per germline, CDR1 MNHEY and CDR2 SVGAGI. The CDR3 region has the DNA TGTGCCAGCAGTTTCCTAGGCGGGGAGCAGTTCTTC. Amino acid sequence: CASSFLGGEQFF.

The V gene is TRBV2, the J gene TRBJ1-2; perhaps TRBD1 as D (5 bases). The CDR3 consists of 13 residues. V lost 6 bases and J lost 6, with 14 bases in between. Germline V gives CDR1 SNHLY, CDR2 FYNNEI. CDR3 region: CASRGGEADGYTF. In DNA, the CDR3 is TGTGCCAGCAGGGGAGGGGAGGCCGATGGCTACACCTTC.

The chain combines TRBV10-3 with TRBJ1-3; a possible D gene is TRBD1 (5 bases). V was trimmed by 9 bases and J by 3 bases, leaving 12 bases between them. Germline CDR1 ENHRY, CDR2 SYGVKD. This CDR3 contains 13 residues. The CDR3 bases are TGTGCCATTAGGGGCGACTATGGAAACACCATATATTTT. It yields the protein CAIRGDYGNTIYF.

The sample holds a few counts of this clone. The CDR3 here is CASSLGGGQPQHF. The DNA of the CDR3 is TGTGCCAGCAGCTTAGGAGGGGGGCAGCCCCAGCATTTT. The genes are TRBV11-2 and TRBJ1-5, with a tentative D call TRBD1 (6 bases). Germline V gene sequence: CDR1 SGHAT, CDR2 FQNNGV. V was pared by 1 base and J by 7 bases, with 8 bases between. This CDR3 comprises 13 residues. Together with reference TRBV11-2 and TRBJ1-5, the CDR3 gives the full variable domain: EAGVAQSPRYKIIEKRQSVAFWCNPISGHATLYWYQQILGQGPKLLIQFQNNGVVDDSQLPKDRFSAERLKGVDSTLKIQPAKLEDSAVYLCASSLGGGQPQHFGDGTRLSIL.

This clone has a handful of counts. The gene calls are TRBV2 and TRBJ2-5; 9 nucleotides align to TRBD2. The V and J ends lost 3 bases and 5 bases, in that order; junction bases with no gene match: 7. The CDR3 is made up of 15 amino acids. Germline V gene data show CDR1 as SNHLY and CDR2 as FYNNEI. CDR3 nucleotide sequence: TGTGCCAGCAGTGAGAGCGGGGGGAGTACGGAGACCCAGTACTTC. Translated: CASSESGGSTETQYF.

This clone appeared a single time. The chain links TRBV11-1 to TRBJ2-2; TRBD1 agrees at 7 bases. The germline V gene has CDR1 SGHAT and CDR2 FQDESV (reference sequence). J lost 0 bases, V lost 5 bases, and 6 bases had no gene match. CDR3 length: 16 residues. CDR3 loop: CASSPQTGANTGELFF. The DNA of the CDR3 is TGTGCCAGCAGCCCCCAAACAGGGGCGAACACCGGGGAGCTGTTTTTT.

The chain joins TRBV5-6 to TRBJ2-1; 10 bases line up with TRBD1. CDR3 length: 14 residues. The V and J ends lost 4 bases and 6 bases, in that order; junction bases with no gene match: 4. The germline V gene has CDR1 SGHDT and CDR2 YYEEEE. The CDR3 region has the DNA TGTGCCAGCAGCCGACAGGGGGCAGTCAATGAGCAGTTCTTC. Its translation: CASSRQGAVNEQFF. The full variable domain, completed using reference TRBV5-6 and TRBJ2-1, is DAGVTQSPTHLIKTRGQQVTLRCSPKSGHDTVSWYQQALGQGPQFIFQYYEEEERQRGNFPDRFSGHQFPNYSSELNVNALLLGDSALYLCASSRQGAVNEQFFGPGTRLTVL.

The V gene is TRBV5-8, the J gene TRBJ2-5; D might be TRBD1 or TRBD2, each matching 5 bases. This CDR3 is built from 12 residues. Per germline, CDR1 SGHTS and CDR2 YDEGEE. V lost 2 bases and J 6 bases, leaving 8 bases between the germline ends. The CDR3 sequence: CASSFGGKTQYF. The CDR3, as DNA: TGTGCCAGCAGCTTTGGGGGAAAGACCCAGTACTTC. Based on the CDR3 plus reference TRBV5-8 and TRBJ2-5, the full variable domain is EAGVTQSPTHLIKTRGQQATLRCSPISGHTSVYWYQQALGLGLQFLLWYDEGEERNRGNFPPRFSGRQFPNYSSELNVNALELEDSALYLCASSFGGKTQYFGPGTRLLVL.

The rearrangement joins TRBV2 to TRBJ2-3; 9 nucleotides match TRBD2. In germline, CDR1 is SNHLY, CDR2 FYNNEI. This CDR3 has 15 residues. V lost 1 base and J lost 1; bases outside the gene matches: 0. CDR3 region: CASSEGTSGTDTQYF. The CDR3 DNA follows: TGTGCCAGCAGTGAAGGGACTAGCGGCACAGATACGCAGTATTTT.

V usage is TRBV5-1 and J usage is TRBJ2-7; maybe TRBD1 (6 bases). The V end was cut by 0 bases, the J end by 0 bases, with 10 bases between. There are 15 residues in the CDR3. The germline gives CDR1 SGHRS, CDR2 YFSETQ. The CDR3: CASSLVGTPSYEQYF. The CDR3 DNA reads TGCGCCAGCAGCTTGGTAGGGACACCCTCCTACGAGCAGTACTTC.

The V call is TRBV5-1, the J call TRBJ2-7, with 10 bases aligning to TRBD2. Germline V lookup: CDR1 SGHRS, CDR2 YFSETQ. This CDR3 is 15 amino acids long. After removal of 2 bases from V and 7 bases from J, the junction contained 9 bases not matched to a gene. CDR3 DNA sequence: TGCGCCAGCAGCTTAAGCGGGGGGGCATCGGGAGAGCAGTACTTC. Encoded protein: CASSLSGGASGEQYF.

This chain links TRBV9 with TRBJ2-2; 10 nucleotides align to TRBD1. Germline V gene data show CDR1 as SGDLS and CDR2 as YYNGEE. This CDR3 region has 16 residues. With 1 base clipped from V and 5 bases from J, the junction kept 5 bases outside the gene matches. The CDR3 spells CASSVFPGQGTGELFF. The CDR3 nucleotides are TGTGCCAGCAGCGTATTTCCGGGACAGGGGACCGGGGAGCTGTTTTTT.

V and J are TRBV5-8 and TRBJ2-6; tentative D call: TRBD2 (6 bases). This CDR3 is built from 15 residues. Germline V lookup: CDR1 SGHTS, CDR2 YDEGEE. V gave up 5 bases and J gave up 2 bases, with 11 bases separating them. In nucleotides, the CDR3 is TGTGCCAGCAGTTTCGGGGGACCTGGGGCCAACGTCCTGACTTTC. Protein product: CASSFGGPGANVLTF.

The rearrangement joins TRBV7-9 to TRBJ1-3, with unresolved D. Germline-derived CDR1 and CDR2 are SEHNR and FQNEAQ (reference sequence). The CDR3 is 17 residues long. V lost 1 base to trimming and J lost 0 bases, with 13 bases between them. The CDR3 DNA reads TGTGCCAGCAGCTTAGGCCCGCGGGGAAACTCTGGAAACACCATATATTTT. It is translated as CASSLGPRGNSGNTIYF.

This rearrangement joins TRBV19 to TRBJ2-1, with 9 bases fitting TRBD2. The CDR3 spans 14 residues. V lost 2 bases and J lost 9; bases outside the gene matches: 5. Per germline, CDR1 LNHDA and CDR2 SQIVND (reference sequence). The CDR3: CASSINVAGVEQFF. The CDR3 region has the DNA TGTGCCAGTAGTATAAATGTAGCGGGGGTTGAGCAGTTCTTC.

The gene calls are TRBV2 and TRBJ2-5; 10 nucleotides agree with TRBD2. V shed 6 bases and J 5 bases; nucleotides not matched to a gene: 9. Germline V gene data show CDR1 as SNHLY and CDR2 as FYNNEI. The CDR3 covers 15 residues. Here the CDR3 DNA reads TGTGCCAGCAGCTCCGAGGGAGCGGGGGGGGAGACCCAGTACTTC. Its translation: CASSSEGAGGETQYF.

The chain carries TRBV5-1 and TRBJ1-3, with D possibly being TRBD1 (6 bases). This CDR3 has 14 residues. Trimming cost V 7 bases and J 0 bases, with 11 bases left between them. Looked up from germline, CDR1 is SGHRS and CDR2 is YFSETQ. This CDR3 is CASGGGYSGNTIYF. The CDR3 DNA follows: TGCGCCAGCGGAGGGGGTTACTCTGGAAACACCATATATTTT. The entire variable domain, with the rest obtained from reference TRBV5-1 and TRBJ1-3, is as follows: KAGVTQTPRYLIKTRGQQVTLSCSPISGHRSVSWYQQTPGQGLQFLFEYFSETQRNKGNFPGRFSGRQFSNSRSEMNVSTLELGDSALYLCASGGGYSGNTIYFGEGSWLTVV.

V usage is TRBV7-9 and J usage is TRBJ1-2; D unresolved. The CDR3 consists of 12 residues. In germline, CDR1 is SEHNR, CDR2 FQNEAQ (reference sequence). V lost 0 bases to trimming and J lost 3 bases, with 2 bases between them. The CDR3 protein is CASSLADYGYTF. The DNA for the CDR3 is TGTGCCAGCAGCTTAGCGGACTATGGCTACACCTTC.

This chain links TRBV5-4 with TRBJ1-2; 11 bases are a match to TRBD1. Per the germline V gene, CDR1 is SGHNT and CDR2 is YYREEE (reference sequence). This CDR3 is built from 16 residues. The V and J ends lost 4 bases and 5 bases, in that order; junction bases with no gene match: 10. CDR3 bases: TGTGCCAGCAGCCCCCCTGGACAGGGGGCGTTGTATGGCTACACCTTC. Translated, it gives CASSPPGQGALYGYTF.

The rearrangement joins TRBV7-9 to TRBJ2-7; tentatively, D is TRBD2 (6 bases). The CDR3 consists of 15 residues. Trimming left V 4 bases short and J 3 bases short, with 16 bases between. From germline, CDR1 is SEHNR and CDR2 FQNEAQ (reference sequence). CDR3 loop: CASSSPGVGNYEQYV. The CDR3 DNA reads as TGTGCCAGCAGCTCCCCGGGAGTAGGGAACTACGAGCAGTACGTC.

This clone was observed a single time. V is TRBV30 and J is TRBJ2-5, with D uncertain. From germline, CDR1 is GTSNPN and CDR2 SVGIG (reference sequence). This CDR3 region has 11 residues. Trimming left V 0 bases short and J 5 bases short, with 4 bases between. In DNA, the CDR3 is TGTGCCTGGAGTGTTTTGGAGACCCAGTACTTC. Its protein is CAWSVLETQYF.

In DNA, the CDR3 is TGTGCCAGCAGCCTGAGGGGTCGGGACAGGGTCTCTGAAAAACTGTTTTTT. Encoded protein: CASSLRGRDRVSEKLFF. The chain is built from TRBV5-6 and TRBJ1-4; TRBD1 matches 9 bases. This CDR3 contains 17 residues. The germline gives CDR1 SGHDT, CDR2 YYEEEE. The V gene end was trimmed by 4 bases and the J gene end by 7 bases; junction bases not matched to a gene: 14.

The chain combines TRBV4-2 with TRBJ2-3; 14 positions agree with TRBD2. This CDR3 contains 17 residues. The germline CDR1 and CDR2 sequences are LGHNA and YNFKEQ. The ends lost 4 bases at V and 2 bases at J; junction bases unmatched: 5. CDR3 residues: CASSPGTSGGVTDTQYF. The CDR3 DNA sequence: TGTGCCAGCAGCCCCGGGACTAGCGGGGGAGTCACAGATACGCAGTATTTT.

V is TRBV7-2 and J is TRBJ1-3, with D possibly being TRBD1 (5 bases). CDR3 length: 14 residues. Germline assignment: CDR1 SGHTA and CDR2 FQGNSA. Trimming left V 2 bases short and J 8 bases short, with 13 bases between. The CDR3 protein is CASSLRILGDTIYF. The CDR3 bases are TGTGCCAGCAGCTTACGGATATTAGGGGACACCATATATTTT.